Described below is a single TCR beta chain sequence and its context. The data were obtained in a study of cytomegalovirus exposure and HLA in healthy donors. J was trimmed by 7 bases and V by 8 bases; bases with no gene match: 10. Germline loops: CDR1 MNHNS, CDR2 SASEGT. The CDR3 consists of 15 residues. PCR amplification relied on 60 Vbeta primers (plus 13 Jbeta primers). Measured with immunoSEQ multiplex PCR; TCRdb has only the in-frame clones, and not every one. The table has 200,000 or so clones, 75% to 80% seen once. The V call is TRBV6-1, the J call TRBJ2-1, with 11 bases that match TRBD1. The sequencing input was PBMCs. The receptor's source is a woman aged 25 to 39 in good health and CMV-seropositive. CDR3 sequence (DNA): TGTGCCAGCGCCCGGACAGGGGGCGATATTAATGAGCAGTTCTTC. The encoded protein is CASARTGGDINEQFF.